These T cell receptor beta chains were read from a single sample in a study of T and B cells in COVID-19 patients. TCRdb reanalysed the multiplex PCR reads using MiXCR and keeps one entry per CDR3 protein. The sample has 8,000 to 10,000 distinct CDR3 sequences, around 27% seen once; the top ten hold under 35%. The sequencing sample was made of blood. All receptors come from a human donor who had recovered from COVID-19. The CDR3 runs from the conserved cysteine through the conserved F or W.

V,CDR3
TRBV11-1,CASRLNRGAGEQYF
TRBV13,CASSLRSGANVLTF
TRBV6-2/TRBV6-3,CASTRPGLDYNEQFF
TRBV7-2,CASSSQSGGLTDTQYF
TRBV30,CAWSRQGGSYNEQFF
TRBV7-9,CASSLLDSPAGTQYF
TRBV4-3,CASSQDQRFSDTQYF
TRBV6-2/TRBV6-3,CASSYGTGQFSYEQYF
TRBV27,CATRASGSDTQYF
TRBV5-6,CASRTEVSNYGYTF
TRBV5-4,CASSLVASGGLNEQFF
TRBV29-1,CSVRIQGAEAFF
TRBV15,CAIQRGYEGEQYF
TRBV6-2/TRBV6-3,CASSPRTATSEQYF
TRBV12-3/TRBV12-4,CASSLFRAYNSPLHF
TRBV7-9,CASSGTINPGPKDEQFF
TRBV19,CASSFHPSGRLNEQFF
TRBV20-1,CSARDWQRGTSGRAEQFF
TRBV5-4,CASSLEQYF
TRBV6-5,CASTRQGADYGYTF
TRBV11-2,CASSLLSGSSYNEQFF
TRBV6-1,CASKAGGRYEQYF
TRBV6-5,CASSRQVMNTEAFF
TRBV29-1,CSAADNNYGYTF
TRBV7-2,CASSFIGPAGGLGGELFF
TRBV6-5,CASSVRGDTQYF
TRBV20-1,CSAGRDSNQPQHF
TRBV6-5,CASGKVDQPQHF
TRBV28,CASNPSSWNTEAFF
TRBV27,CASSLGGRGRLSRAFF
TRBV28,CASGSRGRRRNEQFF
TRBV20-1,CSAMVGGSTDTQYF
TRBV5-4,CASRLWGGRKEQYF
TRBV6-2/TRBV6-3,CASSAWFGQPQHF
TRBV25-1,CASSDRTEYNSPLHF
TRBV28,CASSLLPYQETQYF
TRBV29-1,CSVRAGTSGTYEQYF
TRBV5-5,CASSLVAAARAEQYF
TRBV5-1,CASSLNPRGPFTGELFF